Listed here are 24 T cell receptor beta chains from one sample, sequenced in a study of OX40 agonist ivuxolimab in advanced cancers. Method: immunoSEQ multiplex PCR; TCRdb's copy keeps in-frame clones and lacks some. This sample has around 46,000 clones, with roughly 86% found just once. The sample was CD4+ or CD8+ T cells sorted from blood, taken in a trial of the OX40 agonist ivuxolimab. These receptors all stem from an adult with an advanced solid tumor such as melanoma, head and neck, liver or kidney cancer.

The V and J genes are TRBV7-8 and TRBJ2-5, with a tentative D call TRBD1 (5 bases). The CDR3 consists of 16 residues. Germline-derived CDR1 and CDR2 are SGHVS and FQNEAQ. V was pared by 7 bases and J by 5 bases, with 23 bases between. The CDR3 protein is CASNPNSQGRWETQYF. CDR3 nucleotides: TGTGCCAGCAACCCCAACTCGCAGGGAAGGTGGGAGACCCAGTACTTC.

The V gene is TRBV5-1, the J gene TRBJ2-7; D possibly uses TRBD1 or TRBD2 (5 bases each). CDR3 length equals 15 residues. The germline CDR1 and CDR2 sequences are SGHRS and YFSETQ. Deletions cut 4 bases from V and 3 bases from J, with 17 bases between. This chain's CDR3 is CASSATGTGIYEQYF. The CDR3, as DNA: TGCGCCAGCAGCGCAACCGGGACCGGGATCTACGAGCAGTACTTC.

The V and J genes are TRBV13 and TRBJ2-7; a weak D match, TRBD1 (6 bases). Germline CDR1 and CDR2: PRHDT and FYEKMQ (reference sequence). CDR3 length: 15 amino acids. V was clipped by 2 bases and J by 0 bases, with 11 bases between them. CDR3 loop: CASSLIRGSSYEQYF. The CDR3 nucleotides are TGTGCCAGCAGCTTAATTAGGGGGAGCTCCTACGAGCAGTACTTC.

Details on this clone: This specimen includes other DNA sequences encoding the same CDR3. The J gene is TRBJ2-1, the V gene TRBV9, with D possibly being TRBD2 (5 bases). This CDR3 contains 12 residues. V was clipped by 1 base and J by 9 bases, with 8 bases between them. CDR1 is SGDLS and CDR2 is YYNGEE in the germline V gene. CDR3 loop: CASSVIEGEQFF. CDR3 coding DNA: TGTGCCAGCAGCGTAATTGAGGGTGAGCAGTTCTTC. Drawing the rest from reference TRBV9 and TRBJ2-1, the complete variable domain is DSGVTQTPKHLITATGQRVTLRCSPRSGDLSVYWYQQSLDQGLQFLIQYYNGEERAKGNILERFSAQQFPDLHSELNLSSLELGDSALYFCASSVIEGEQFFGPGTRLTVL.

This chain connects TRBV7-8 to TRBJ2-2; unclear D gene. Germline CDR1 reads SGHVS; CDR2 reads FQNEAQ. The CDR3 is 14 residues long. Trimming left V 3 bases short and J 8 bases short, with 13 bases between. CDR3 protein: CASSLGEAGGELFF. The CDR3 coding sequence is TGTGCCAGCAGCTTGGGCGAGGCTGGGGGGGAGCTGTTTTTT.

The rearrangement joins TRBV27 to TRBJ1-6, with 11 bases identical to TRBD1. V dropped 6 bases and J dropped 5; count of bases not matched to a gene: 3. Germline lookup yields CDR1 MNHEY and CDR2 SMNVEV (reference sequence). This CDR3 is 15 amino acids long. In nucleotides, the CDR3 is TGTGCCAGCAGCGGACAGGGGGCGGATAATTCACCCCTCCACTTT. Protein product: CASSGQGADNSPLHF.

This clone was seen once. CDR3 nucleotides: TGTGCCGCGGTAGTGGGGGGGGAGGATGAGCAGTTCTTC. Translation gives CAAVVGGEDEQFF. The rearrangement links TRBV10-3 to TRBJ2-1; 7 bases are a match to TRBD2. V shed 11 bases and J 8 bases; nucleotides not matched to a gene: 12. The CDR3 has 13 residues. The germline V gene encodes CDR1 ENHRY and CDR2 SYGVKD.

This clone occurred once. J is TRBJ1-5 and V is TRBV21-1; the table's D call, TRBD1, was not checked against the DNA. TRBV21-1 is an annotated pseudogene. The CDR3 length is 14 residues. This chain's CDR3 is CASSTGQGNQPQHF. CDR3 DNA: TGTGCCAGCAGCACGGGACAGGGCAATCAGCCCCAGCATTTT.

This chain uses TRBV21-1 with TRBJ2-1. TRBV21-1 is a documented pseudogene. The CDR3 is 17 amino acids. The CDR3 protein is CASSKAWSERTDDEQFF. CDR3 DNA sequence: TGTGCCAGCAGCAAAGCGTGGTCGGAAAGGACCGACGATGAGCAGTTCTTC.

The chain joins TRBV5-5 to TRBJ2-7; D remains ambiguous. The CDR3 extends over 13 amino acids. In germline, CDR1 is SGHKS, CDR2 YYEKEE (reference sequence). V was cut by 2 bases and J by 1 base, with 7 bases left in between. DNA of the CDR3: TGTGCCAGCAGCTTTCGGTTGTCCTACGAGCAGTACTTC. This codes for CASSFRLSYEQYF.

The chain links TRBV27 to TRBJ2-1, with unresolved D. The ends were cut back, 3 bases at V and 8 bases at J, with 11 bases in the middle. CDR3 length: 13 amino acids. The germline gives CDR1 MNHEY, CDR2 SMNVEV (reference sequence). The CDR3 nucleotides are TGTGCCAGCAGTTTGGGTGGCCTTCATGAGCAGTTCTTC. It is translated as CASSLGGLHEQFF.

The chain joins TRBV4-2 to TRBJ2-7; no definite D call. The germline V and J ends were trimmed by 3 bases and 0 bases, with 9 bases remaining between them. The CDR3 length is 14 residues. Looked up from germline, CDR1 is LGHNA and CDR2 is YNFKEQ. The DNA for the CDR3 is TGTGCCAGCAGCCAGACTTTGGCCTCCTACGAGCAGTACTTC. Translating gives CASSQTLASYEQYF.

In DNA, the CDR3 is TGTGCCAGCAGCCTCCTCGGGGCGGGAAGTGATGGCTACACCTTC. This encodes CASSLLGAGSDGYTF. The V call is TRBV6-5, the J call TRBJ1-2; D is possibly TRBD1 (5 bases). Looked up from germline, CDR1 is MNHEY and CDR2 is SVGAGI. V lost 6 bases and J 6 bases, leaving 20 bases between the germline ends. This CDR3 is built from 15 residues.

CDR3 sequence: CASGWQGVWRSGNTIYF. CDR3 nucleotides: TGTGCCAGCGGGTGGCAGGGGGTTTGGAGATCTGGAAACACCATATATTTT. This sequence joins TRBV2 and TRBJ1-3; 7 bases line up with TRBD1. V dropped 8 bases and J dropped 1; count of bases not matched to a gene: 14. There are 17 residues in the CDR3. The V gene's germline CDR1 is SNHLY and CDR2 FYNNEI. The entire variable domain, with the rest obtained from reference TRBV2 and TRBJ1-3, is as follows: EPEVTQTPSHQVTQMGQEVILRCVPISNHLYFYWYRQILGQKVEFLVSFYNNEISEKSEIFDDQFSVERPDGSNFTLKIRSTKLEDSAMYFCASGWQGVWRSGNTIYFGEGSWLTVV.

This clone is medium-sized. The J gene is TRBJ2-5, the V gene TRBV25-1; the D is unclear. V was clipped by 4 bases and J by 1 base, with 13 bases between them. The CDR3 consists of 15 residues. Germline lookup yields CDR1 MGHDK and CDR2 SYGVNS. DNA for the CDR3: TGTGCCAGCAGTGGCTCCTTTATTTCCCAAGAGACCCAGTACTTC. This gives the protein CASSGSFISQETQYF.

The rearrangement joins TRBV15 to TRBJ1-2; unclear D gene. Germline CDR1 is LNHNV and CDR2 is YYDKDF (reference sequence). V was cut by 0 bases and J by 4 bases, with 18 bases left in between. CDR3 length: 17 amino acids. The CDR3 sequence: CATSRDSGREMFYGYTF. Written as DNA, the CDR3 is TGTGCCACCAGCAGAGATTCGGGAAGAGAAATGTTCTATGGCTACACCTTC.

The CDR3 DNA sequence: TGTGCCAGCAGCCCCACAGGACTCTACGAGCAGTACTTC. Protein product: CASSPTGLYEQYF. The chain carries TRBV7-9 and TRBJ2-7; perhaps D is TRBD1 or TRBD2 (5 bases each). Germline CDR1 reads SEHNR; CDR2 reads FQNEAQ (reference sequence). The CDR3 sequence is 13 residues long. Trimming pared 5 bases from V and 3 bases from J, leaving 11 bases between.

This sequence joins TRBV13 and TRBJ2-1; D is uncertain. The ends were cut back, 1 base at V and 4 bases at J, with 8 bases in the middle. Germline CDR1 PRHDT, CDR2 FYEKMQ (reference sequence). The CDR3 spans 14 residues. This CDR3 reads CASSLDPKYNEQFF. DNA of the CDR3: TGTGCCAGCAGCTTAGACCCTAAATACAATGAGCAGTTCTTC. The complete variable domain, with remaining parts taken from reference TRBV13 and TRBJ2-1, reads AAGVIQSPRHLIKEKRETATLKCYPIPRHDTVYWYQQGPGQDPQFLISFYEKMQSDKGSIPDRFSAQQFSDYHSELNMSSLELGDSALYFCASSLDPKYNEQFFGPGTRLTVL.

This rearrangement joins TRBV13 to TRBJ2-1; D is possibly TRBD1 or TRBD2 (5 bases each). The CDR3 length is 15 residues. V gave up 6 bases and J gave up 2 bases, with 14 bases separating them. From germline, CDR1 is PRHDT and CDR2 FYEKMQ (reference sequence). CDR3 sequence: CASRSWDGAYNEQFF. CDR3 nucleotide sequence: TGTGCCAGCAGAAGTTGGGACGGAGCCTACAATGAGCAGTTCTTC. Using reference TRBV13 and TRBJ2-1 for the parts outside the CDR3, the full variable domain is AAGVIQSPRHLIKEKRETATLKCYPIPRHDTVYWYQQGPGQDPQFLISFYEKMQSDKGSIPDRFSAQQFSDYHSELNMSSLELGDSALYFCASRSWDGAYNEQFFGPGTRLTVL.

The chain joins TRBV4-3 to TRBJ1-2; the D is unclear. The ends were cut back, 0 bases at V and 5 bases at J, with 7 bases in the middle. The germline gives CDR1 LGHNA, CDR2 YSLEER. CDR3 length equals 13 residues. CDR3 DNA: TGCGCCAGCAGCCAAGATCCGAGTTATGGCTACACCTTC. Residues: CASSQDPSYGYTF.

J is TRBJ1-2 and V is TRBV27; no clear D gene. The germline V gene has CDR1 MNHEY and CDR2 SMNVEV (reference sequence). CDR3 size: 15 residues. V lost 6 bases and J lost 1, with 15 bases in between. CDR3 in DNA: TGTGCCAGCAGCCTCGGACGGCCACATAACTATGGCTACACCTTC. Protein product: CASSLGRPHNYGYTF.

V is TRBV9 and J is TRBJ1-4; perhaps TRBD1 as D (5 bases). Germline loops: CDR1 SGDLS, CDR2 YYNGEE. CDR3 size: 15 residues. V was pared by 4 bases and J by 4 bases, with 14 bases between. The CDR3 sequence: CASSSGEGINEKLFF. The DNA of the CDR3 is TGTGCCAGCAGCTCCGGGGAGGGGATTAATGAAAAACTGTTTTTT.

This clone was seen only a few times. As the CDR3 is not closed by the conserved phenylalanine or tryptophan, this likely results from a read error. V is TRBV10-1 and J is TRBJ1-6, with 10 bases fitting TRBD1. The V segment lost 6 bases and the J segment 7 bases; nucleotides outside the gene matches: 9. The CDR3 is made up of 16 amino acids. Germline V gene lookup returns CDR1 WNHNN and CDR2 SYGVQD (reference sequence). CDR3 in DNA: TGCGCCAGCAGGACGGGACAGGGGAATGGGAATTCACCCCTCCACCTT. As protein: CASRTGQGNGNSPLHL.

The V gene is TRBV2, the J gene TRBJ2-1, with a weak D call TRBD2 (7 bases). The germline gives CDR1 SNHLY, CDR2 FYNNEI. The V gene lost 8 bases and the J gene lost 4 bases, with 21 bases spanning the gap. The CDR3 totals 16 residues. The CDR3 DNA is TGTGCCAGCCCAGGGGAGGTGGGGGGGCCTTACAATGAGCAGTTCTTC. Protein: CASPGEVGGPYNEQFF.